This TCR beta chain was obtained from a study of blood T cell repertoires in COVID-19. Looking at the study overall: T cells, B-cell-depleted T cells, or PBMCs supplied cDNA or gDNA.

In the authors' methods: Nucleated cell number was recorded as an estimate derived from reference gene primer amplification. Sequencing was performed with immunoSEQ multiplex PCR; in TCRdb, only in-frame clones are kept and a portion is missing. That table is the source of V, J and clone size, and D and trimming were worked out from the DNA. The table has more than 85,000 clones, around three quarters seen once. After removal of 2 bases from V and 4 bases from J, the junction contained 6 bases not matched to a gene. The CDR3 totals 15 residues. Looked up from germline, CDR1 is KGHSH and CDR2 is LQKENI. This clone was seen just once.

This clonotype originated in a human donor in a cohort sampled during active or convalescent COVID-19. Sequencing input: peripheral blood. The chain carries TRBV18 and TRBJ2-3; 7 bases match TRBD1. The CDR3 DNA is TGTGCCAGCTCACCAGGCCAGGGGGATTCAGATACGCAGTATTTT. Its protein product is CASSPGQGDSDTQYF.